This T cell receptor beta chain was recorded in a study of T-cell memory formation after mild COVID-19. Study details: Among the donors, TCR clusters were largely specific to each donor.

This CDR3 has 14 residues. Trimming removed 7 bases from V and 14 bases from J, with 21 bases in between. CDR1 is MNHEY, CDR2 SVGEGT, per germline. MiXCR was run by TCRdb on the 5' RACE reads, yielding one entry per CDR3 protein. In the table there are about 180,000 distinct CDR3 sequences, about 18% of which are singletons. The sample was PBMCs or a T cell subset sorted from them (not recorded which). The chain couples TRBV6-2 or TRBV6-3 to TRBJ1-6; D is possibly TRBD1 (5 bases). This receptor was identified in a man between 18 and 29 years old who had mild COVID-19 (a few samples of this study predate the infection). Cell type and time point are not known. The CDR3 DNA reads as TGTGCCAGCATGGGCAGGGTGACCCCTTCGGCCCTCCACTTT. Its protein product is CASMGRVTPSALHF.